This TCR beta chain was identified in a study of T cell repertoires in cytomegalovirus infection. The germline gives CDR1 MNHEY, CDR2 SVGEGT. There are 14 residues in the CDR3. TCRdb processed the reads anew with MiXCR; each CDR3 protein has one entry. The sample consists of around 310,000 distinct CDR3 sequences, under 20% of them appearing once. About this clonotype: The junction and the germline gene differ at one end; a read error may be behind it.

This TCR was sampled from a human donor in good health (CMV status not recorded). Some clones in this sample may be carry-over from other donors' samples. The sequenced sample was PBMCs. This chain joins TRBV6-2 or TRBV6-3 and TRBJ1-1, with a weak D call TRBD1 (6 bases). CDR3 region: CASSYRDTWTVAFF. CDR3 bases: TGTGCCAGCAGTTACCGGGACACTTGGACTGTAGCTTTCTTT.